The 26 T cell receptor beta chains reported below all come from one sample, sequenced in a study of control samples from healthy donors and cancer patients. Clones were sequenced by immunoSEQ multiplex PCR, and TCRdb holds only the in-frame ones, with some missing. Among around 83,000 clones, 93% were seen once, and the ten largest hold around 1.3%. What was sequenced was PBMCs. These receptors all stem from a woman in her thirties or forties with lung cancer.

The CDR3 reads CASSLQSTGELFF. The CDR3 DNA sequence: TGTGCCAGCAGCTTACAGAGCACCGGGGAGCTGTTTTTT. This chain uses TRBV3-1 (or the pseudogene TRBV3-2) with TRBJ2-2; D is uncertain. This CDR3 region has 13 residues. In germline, CDR1 is LGHDT, CDR2 YNNKEL (reference sequence). V was trimmed by 5 bases and J by 4 bases, leaving 8 bases between them.

This sequence joins TRBV11-3 and TRBJ2-6; no firm D call. CDR3 length: 16 residues. Germline V gene sequence: CDR1 SGHNT, CDR2 YENEEA. V lost 1 base and J lost 2, with 9 bases in between. DNA of the CDR3: TGTGCCAGCAGCTTAGGTAGAATTACTGGGGCCAACGTCCTGACTTTC. Translating gives CASSLGRITGANVLTF.

The chain employs TRBV18 and TRBJ1-3; the D is unclear. Germline values: CDR1 KGHSH, CDR2 LQKENI. The V end lost 3 bases, the J end lost 4 bases, and 16 bases lay between the germline ends. This CDR3 is 16 amino acids long. CDR3 nucleotide sequence: TGTGCCAGCTCACCTAACCTCGGGGAGCGCGGAAACACCATATATTTT. This sequence encodes CASSPNLGERGNTIYF.

V is TRBV7-9 and J is TRBJ1-5, with D perhaps TRBD1 (5 bases). V was trimmed by 1 base and J by 1 base, leaving 8 bases between them. The CDR3 length is 15 residues. Looked up from germline, CDR1 is SEHNR and CDR2 is FQNEAQ (reference sequence). Here the CDR3 reads CASSLDRDSNQPQHF. The CDR3 nucleotides are TGTGCCAGCAGCTTAGATCGGGACAGCAATCAGCCCCAGCATTTT.

This chain joins TRBV28 and TRBJ1-4; tentative D call: TRBD1 (6 bases). Deletions cut 5 bases from V and 7 bases from J, with 17 bases between. The CDR3 contains 15 residues. Per germline, CDR1 MDHEN and CDR2 SYDVKM. The CDR3 DNA sequence: TGTGCCAGCAGTCTTAACCAGGGGAGGGGTGAAAAACTGTTTTTT. Translation: CASSLNQGRGEKLFF.

V gene TRBV15 combines with J gene TRBJ2-1, with TRBD2 matching over 9 bases. V shed 4 bases and J 9 bases; nucleotides not matched to a gene: 7. This CDR3 spans 14 amino acids. Germline V gives CDR1 LNHNV, CDR2 YYDKDF (reference sequence). CDR3: CATSTPGTSSEQFF. DNA for the CDR3: TGTGCCACCAGCACCCCCGGGACTAGCAGTGAGCAGTTCTTC.

V gene TRBV24-1 combines with J gene TRBJ1-5, with 8 bases fitting TRBD1. V gave up 5 bases and J gave up 0 bases; unmatched junction bases: 5. Germline assignment: CDR1 KGHDR and CDR2 SFDVKD. This CDR3 has 16 residues. The CDR3 loop is CATSGRGLGSNQPQHF. Here the CDR3 DNA reads TGTGCCACCAGTGGCAGGGGGCTCGGTAGCAATCAGCCCCAGCATTTT.

The V call is TRBV5-5, the J call TRBJ1-2; maybe TRBD1 (5 bases). V was pared by 3 bases and J by 3 bases, with 12 bases between. The CDR3 is 14 amino acids. Germline V CDR1 and CDR2: SGHKS, YYEKEE (reference sequence). This CDR3 reads CASSSWGEHYGYTF. CDR3 nucleotides: TGTGCCAGCAGCTCTTGGGGGGAACACTATGGCTACACCTTC.

CDR3 coding DNA: TGTGCCAGCAGCTTGTCAGGGGGCAATCAGCCCCAGCATTTT. Protein: CASSLSGGNQPQHF. V is TRBV5-4 and J is TRBJ1-5; possible D gene TRBD1, 6 bases. The germline V and J ends were trimmed by 1 base and 2 bases, with 7 bases remaining between them. There are 14 residues in the CDR3. Germline loops: CDR1 SGHNT, CDR2 YYREEE (reference sequence).

The chain carries TRBV7-6 and TRBJ2-5, with 7 bases lining up with TRBD2. Unmatched junction bases numbered 10, after V lost 7 bases and J lost 2 bases. Per germline, CDR1 SGHVS and CDR2 FNYEAQ. The CDR3 loop spans 15 amino acids. CDR3 sequence: CASIPGGGVQETQYF. The CDR3 bases are TGTGCCAGCATCCCCGGTGGGGGGGTACAAGAGACCCAGTACTTC. The full variable domain, in which reference TRBV7-6 and TRBJ2-5 provide the parts outside the CDR3, is GAGVSQSPRYKVTKRGQDVALRCDPISGHVSLYWYRQALGQGPEFLTYFNYEAQQDKSGLPNDRFSAERPEGSISTLTIQRTEQRDSAMYRCASIPGGGVQETQYFGPGTRLLVL.

This clone has a single count. The chain has TRBV12-3 or TRBV12-4 and TRBJ2-7; 7 nucleotides match TRBD1. This CDR3 has 13 residues. The V gene end was trimmed by 8 bases and the J gene end by 5 bases; junction bases not matched to a gene: 9. This CDR3 is CASRVTGEDEQYF. The CDR3 nucleotides are TGTGCCAGCCGGGTCACAGGGGAAGACGAGCAGTACTTC.

The chain has TRBV2 and TRBJ2-5, with 7 bases matching TRBD2. Germline V gene lookup returns CDR1 SNHLY and CDR2 FYNNEI. This CDR3 comprises 13 residues. Trimming at V came to 11 bases and at J to 3 bases, leaving 9 bases not matched to a gene. CDR3 in amino acids: CAFEGGIEETQYF. Written as DNA, the CDR3 is TGTGCCTTCGAGGGAGGGATCGAAGAGACCCAGTACTTC.

The genes are TRBV5-4 and TRBJ1-2, with a possible D match to TRBD1 (6 bases). The germline V gene encodes CDR1 SGHNT and CDR2 YYREEE (reference sequence). V was cut by 1 base and J by 0 bases, with 16 bases left in between. The CDR3 is 17 amino acids. Written as DNA, the CDR3 is TGTGCCAGCAGCTTGATAAAATCGCGGGGGCCTAACTATGGCTACACCTTC. It is translated as CASSLIKSRGPNYGYTF. Full variable domain (rest looked up from reference TRBV5-4 and TRBJ1-2): ETGVTQSPTHLIKTRGQQVTLRCSSQSGHNTVSWYQQALGQGPQFIFQYYREEENGRGNFPPRFSGLQFPNYSSELNVNALELDDSALYLCASSLIKSRGPNYGYTFGSGTRLTVV.

The chain joins TRBV28 to TRBJ1-1, with a possible D match to TRBD1 (6 bases). The V end lost 5 bases, the J end lost 6 bases, and 19 bases lay between the germline ends. CDR3 length: 15 amino acids. Germline values: CDR1 MDHEN, CDR2 SYDVKM. The CDR3: CASSGTDRIGAEAFF. The CDR3 coding sequence is TGTGCCAGCAGTGGAACGGACAGAATTGGTGCTGAAGCTTTCTTT.

The CDR3 is CASGDRGGLPQHF. The CDR3 nucleotides are TGTGCCAGCGGAGACAGGGGGGGATTGCCCCAGCATTTT. The chain links TRBV27 to TRBJ1-5; 9 bases map to TRBD1. The V and J ends lost 8 bases and 9 bases, in that order; junction bases with no gene match: 8. Looked up from germline, CDR1 is MNHEY and CDR2 is SMNVEV (reference sequence). This CDR3 is 13 amino acids long.

With regard to this clone: Mismatch with germline at one junction end may stem from a read error. CDR3 loop: CASREGGRGETQYF. The CDR3 DNA sequence: TGTGCCAGCAGGGAAGGGGGTCGGGGGGAGACCCAGTACTTC. This chain joins TRBV6-1 and TRBJ2-5; D possibly uses TRBD1 or TRBD2 (6 bases each). This CDR3 comprises 14 residues. Germline CDR1 reads MNHNS; CDR2 reads SASEGT.

The rearrangement links TRBV30 to TRBJ1-5; TRBD1 matches 10 bases. V gave up 3 bases and J gave up 7 bases; unmatched junction bases: 12. The CDR3 consists of 16 residues. Germline V gene sequence: CDR1 GTSNPN, CDR2 SVGIG (reference sequence). The CDR3 spells CAWSLPAGQGIQPQHF. The DNA for the CDR3 is TGTGCCTGGAGCTTACCTGCGGGACAGGGGATCCAGCCCCAGCATTTT.

The V gene is TRBV5-1, the J gene TRBJ1-4, with D perhaps TRBD1 (5 bases). CDR3 size: 15 residues. V dropped 2 bases and J dropped 13 bases, with 21 bases sitting between them. Germline CDR1 reads SGHRS; CDR2 reads YFSETQ. In DNA, the CDR3 is TGCGCCAGCAGCTTACACCGGGACGCTAGAGGAGGACTGTTTTTT. Amino acid sequence: CASSLHRDARGGLFF.

The sample holds one count of this clone. The CDR3 DNA is TGTGCCAGCTCACCAGGGCCCGGGGCGTTAGATACGCAGTATTTT. As protein: CASSPGPGALDTQYF. The chain uses TRBV18 and TRBJ2-3; either TRBD1 or TRBD2 may fit D (5 bases each). CDR1 and CDR2 from the germline V gene are KGHSH and LQKENI. Trimming stripped 2 bases from V and 5 bases from J, with 14 bases between. The CDR3 is 15 residues long.

The chain couples TRBV11-3 to TRBJ2-1; 12 bases are shared with TRBD2. Trimming cost V 3 bases and J 8 bases; bases outside gene matches: 8. Germline-derived CDR1 and CDR2 are SGHNT and YENEEA. The CDR3 sequence is 16 residues long. The CDR3: CASSFGPSGGADEQFF. CDR3 DNA: TGTGCCAGCAGCTTCGGCCCTAGCGGGGGGGCCGATGAGCAGTTCTTC.

This chain links TRBV19 with TRBJ1-2; no firm D call. Germline V gives CDR1 LNHDA, CDR2 SQIVND (reference sequence). The CDR3 loop spans 14 amino acids. V dropped 2 bases and J dropped 8 bases, with 15 bases sitting between them. CDR3: CASSILANSGGYTF. CDR3 coding DNA: TGTGCCAGTAGTATACTGGCCAATTCGGGCGGCTACACCTTC.

The chain employs TRBV27 and TRBJ2-5; 9 nucleotides match TRBD2. V dropped 4 bases and J dropped 7; count of bases not matched to a gene: 10. CDR1 and CDR2 from the germline V gene are MNHEY and SMNVEV (reference sequence). The length of the CDR3 is 15 residues. Written as DNA, the CDR3 is TGTGCCAGCAGTTCACGGACTAGCGAGGGGGGGACCCAGTACTTC. This encodes CASSSRTSEGGTQYF.

The rearrangement links TRBV5-1 to TRBJ1-6; no clear D. CDR3 size: 15 residues. Germline values: CDR1 SGHRS, CDR2 YFSETQ. V was clipped by 0 bases and J by 7 bases, with 11 bases between them. As DNA, the CDR3 is TGCGCCAGCAGCTTGGGGATAGGGATCAATTCACCCCTCCACTTT. Translating it yields CASSLGIGINSPLHF.

The chain employs TRBV7-2 and TRBJ1-2, with D perhaps TRBD1 (5 bases). V was pared by 0 bases and J by 13 bases, with 15 bases between. The CDR3 has 13 amino acids. The germline V gene has CDR1 SGHTA and CDR2 FQGNSA. Here the CDR3 reads CASSLARIVGTTF. The DNA for the CDR3 is TGTGCCAGCAGCTTAGCCCGGATTGTAGGGACCACCTTC.

The chain uses TRBV27 and TRBJ2-3; tentatively, D is TRBD1 (5 bases). The germline gives CDR1 MNHEY, CDR2 SMNVEV (reference sequence). Trimming cost V 5 bases and J 2 bases, with 14 bases left between them. The CDR3 sequence is 15 residues long. In DNA form, the CDR3 reads TGTGCCAGCAGTCAGGGTGTGATTCTCACAGATACGCAGTATTTT. Protein product: CASSQGVILTDTQYF.

This chain uses TRBV2 with TRBJ1-4; no clear D gene. The CDR3 covers 15 residues. V gave up 6 bases and J gave up 7 bases, with 18 bases separating them. The germline gives CDR1 SNHLY, CDR2 FYNNEI. The CDR3 DNA reads as TGTGCCAGCAGGACTGGGTTTGGCGATGGTGAAAAACTGTTTTTT. It is translated as CASRTGFGDGEKLFF. Together with reference TRBV2 and TRBJ1-4, the CDR3 gives the full variable domain: EPEVTQTPSHQVTQMGQEVILRCVPISNHLYFYWYRQILGQKVEFLVSFYNNEISEKSEIFDDQFSVERPDGSNFTLKIRSTKLEDSAMYFCASRTGFGDGEKLFFGSGTQLSVL.